The clone carrying this T cell receptor beta chain was seen a few times. The antigen remains unidentified. TCRdb passed the reads through MiXCR, listing each CDR3 protein once. The sample has approximately 200,000 distinct CDR3 sequences, 28% seen once. This sample is part of a study of T cell repertoires in cytomegalovirus infection. Study-level background: From public TCR beta signatures came an indication of both CMV infection and matching HLA type. Study outcomes and limitations: People with CMV and the relevant HLA were identified by cumulative public TCR beta family frequency. The study found HLA-C-restricted CMV-specific TCR beta clonotypes dominating the ex vivo response.

Sequenced: PBMCs. The receptor's source is a human donor in good health (CMV status not recorded). Some clones in this sample may be carry-over from other donors' samples.

For the CDR3, the DNA is TGTGCCAGCAGGACAACAGGACTCCTCTCCTACGAGCAGTACTTC. Protein product: CASRTTGLLSYEQYF. V and J are TRBV2 and TRBJ2-7; D is perhaps TRBD1 or TRBD2 (5 bases each). Germline CDR1 SNHLY, CDR2 FYNNEI. CDR3 size: 15 residues. Trimming removed 6 bases at V and 0 bases at J, with 15 bases between.